This record covers a single T cell receptor (beta chain). V lost 7 bases, J lost 1 base, and 14 bases lay in between. This CDR3 region has 15 residues. Germline values: CDR1 SNHLY, CDR2 FYNNEI. Clones were read by immunoSEQ multiplex PCR, and TCRdb kept only the in-frame ones, dropping some. Of roughly 39,000 clones listed, around 90% are singletons. These data come from a study of T cell changes during pregnancy in multiple sclerosis. The chain carries TRBV2 and TRBJ1-5; maybe TRBD1 (5 bases). The source is a female donor with multiple sclerosis, enrolled in a pregnancy study. The specimen sequenced was PBMCs (not recorded whether the cells were cultured). CDR3 in DNA: TGTGCCAGCACCCGGGGCTTCGAGAGCAATCAGCCCCAGCATTTT. This codes for CASTRGFESNQPQHF.